These 11 T cell receptor beta chains share one sample of origin, sequenced in a study of blood T cell repertoires in COVID-19. Data came from immunoSEQ multiplex PCR; TCRdb stores just in-frame clones and leaves some out. The sample carries 200,000 to 300,000 clones, approximately 86% recorded once. Sequencing was performed on PBMCs or T cells enriched from blood (not recorded which). Receptors were obtained from a woman between 18 and 29 years old who had recovered from COVID-19.

The chain links TRBV14 to TRBJ1-4, with 8 bases lining up with TRBD1. CDR3 length: 16 amino acids. Per the germline V gene, CDR1 is SGHDN and CDR2 is FVKESK. Trimming at V came to 1 base and at J to 3 bases, leaving 4 bases not matched to a gene. In DNA, the CDR3 is TGTGCCAGCAGCCAAGGAGACAGGGGAGCTAATGAAAAACTGTTTTTT. Translated: CASSQGDRGANEKLFF.

A few counts support this clone. This chain links TRBV27 with TRBJ1-2; 7 bases agree with TRBD1. The CDR3 is 15 amino acids. V lost 3 bases and J lost 7; bases outside the gene matches: 11. In germline, CDR1 is MNHEY, CDR2 SMNVEV (reference sequence). The CDR3: CASSFWQGEVAGYTF. CDR3 coding DNA: TGTGCCAGCAGTTTTTGGCAGGGGGAAGTTGCTGGCTACACCTTC.

The chain joins TRBV28 to TRBJ1-4; perhaps TRBD1 as D (5 bases). Germline V CDR1 and CDR2: MDHEN, SYDVKM. V was trimmed by 5 bases and J by 5 bases, leaving 18 bases between them. CDR3 length equals 16 residues. The DNA of the CDR3 is TGTGCCAGCAGTCTCTGGAAGGAGGGGTTGAATGAAAAACTGTTTTTT. Protein product: CASSLWKEGLNEKLFF. The entire variable domain, with the rest obtained from reference TRBV28 and TRBJ1-4, is as follows: DVKVTQSSRYLVKRTGEKVFLECVQDMDHENMFWYRQDPGLGLRLIYFSYDVKMKEKGDIPEGYSVSREKKERFSLILESASTNQTSMYLCASSLWKEGLNEKLFFGSGTQLSVL.

The J gene is TRBJ2-1, the V gene TRBV5-1; TRBD2 aligns across 9 bases. The V segment lost 0 bases and the J segment 9 bases; nucleotides outside the gene matches: 7. This CDR3 spans 15 amino acids. The germline V gene has CDR1 SGHRS and CDR2 YFSETQ. The CDR3 sequence is CASSLEAGGLGEQFF. DNA for the CDR3: TGCGCCAGCAGCTTGGAGGCGGGAGGGTTGGGTGAGCAGTTCTTC.

This rearrangement joins TRBV29-1 to TRBJ2-7; TRBD1 agrees at 9 bases. The CDR3 has 13 residues. Germline V gene sequence: CDR1 SQVTM, CDR2 ANQGSEA. J was trimmed by 3 bases and V by 6 bases; bases with no gene match: 6. This chain's CDR3 is CSVQGAPDYEQYF. For the CDR3, the DNA is TGCAGCGTACAGGGGGCGCCTGACTACGAGCAGTACTTC.

CDR3 residues: CAWSVPGEYRNTIYF. As DNA, the CDR3 is TGTGCCTGGAGTGTTCCAGGGGAATACAGAAACACCATATATTTT. The V gene is TRBV30, the J gene TRBJ1-3; D might be TRBD1 (6 bases). Germline values: CDR1 GTSNPN, CDR2 SVGIG (reference sequence). The CDR3 has 15 amino acids. Trimming left V 0 bases short and J 5 bases short, with 14 bases between.

This chain links TRBV6-5 with TRBJ2-5; 8 bases are a match to TRBD2. Germline CDR1 MNHEY, CDR2 SVGAGI. This CDR3 has 15 residues. V gave up 2 bases and J gave up 2 bases; unmatched junction bases: 4. The CDR3 nucleotides are TGTGCCAGCAGTTACAGCGGGAGTTCACAAGAGACCCAGTACTTC. Protein sequence: CASSYSGSSQETQYF.

J is TRBJ2-7 and V is TRBV28; D remains ambiguous. This CDR3 spans 15 amino acids. Germline V gives CDR1 MDHEN, CDR2 SYDVKM. The V end lost 0 bases, the J end lost 0 bases, and 9 bases lay between the germline ends. The CDR3 DNA reads as TGTGCCAGCAGTTTATGGGCAGCGAGCTCCTACGAGCAGTACTTC. This codes for CASSLWAASSYEQYF.

The chain uses TRBV19 and TRBJ2-1; 12 bases are shared with TRBD2. Trimming took 6 bases from V and 7 from J; bases not matched to a gene: 4. This CDR3 is built from 14 residues. From germline, CDR1 is LNHDA and CDR2 SQIVND (reference sequence). The CDR3 reads CASRTSGSYNEQFF. In DNA form, the CDR3 reads TGTGCCAGTAGGACTAGCGGGAGTTATAATGAGCAGTTCTTC.

The V call is TRBV4-2, the J call TRBJ2-1; no definite D call. The V and J ends lost 0 bases and 7 bases respectively, with 10 bases between them. Looked up from germline, CDR1 is LGHNA and CDR2 is YNFKEQ. CDR3 length: 14 residues. The CDR3 protein is CASSQESASNEQFF. The CDR3 nucleotides read TGTGCCAGCAGCCAAGAAAGTGCGTCTAATGAGCAGTTCTTC.

This chain connects TRBV25-1 to TRBJ2-1; perhaps TRBD2 as D (6 bases). Germline V gives CDR1 MGHDK, CDR2 SYGVNS. This CDR3 is built from 16 residues. V was shortened by 8 bases and J by 1 base, with 18 bases between the two germline ends. The CDR3 region is CASLGSRERSYNEQFF. The CDR3, as DNA: TGTGCCAGCCTAGGCAGCCGGGAGCGATCCTACAATGAGCAGTTCTTC.